These 22 T cell receptor beta chains originate from one sample sequenced in a study of monozygotic twins with inflammatory bowel disease. TCRdb re-called the 5' RACE reads and gives one entry per CDR3 protein, without DNA. In all, the sample yields a few hundred thousand distinct CDR3 sequences. The source material was blood. These receptor sequences come from a human donor with ulcerative colitis or Crohn's disease, or a healthy co-twin of an affected twin (not recorded which).

This rearrangement joins TRBV19 to TRBJ2-2; TCRdb lists TRBD1, though no DNA is available to test this call. The CDR3 covers 16 residues. Germline CDR1 reads LNHDA; CDR2 reads SQIVND (reference sequence). This CDR3 reads CASRKGPGQGTGELFF.

The V and J genes are TRBV5-1 and TRBJ1-4; there is no DNA to check the TCRdb D call of TRBD1. Germline assignment: CDR1 SGHRS and CDR2 YFSETQ. This CDR3 spans 15 amino acids. CDR3 residues: CASSLTGVANEKLFF. Supplemented by reference TRBV5-1 and TRBJ1-4, the full variable domain reads KAGVTQTPRYLIKTRGQQVTLSCSPISGHRSVSWYQQTPGQGLQFLFEYFSETQRNKGNFPGRFSGRQFSNSRSEMNVSTLELGDSALYLCASSLTGVANEKLFFGSGTQLSVL.

The chain couples TRBV29-1 to TRBJ1-1; the D call of TRBD1 rests on TCRdb alone, since no DNA is present to check it. This CDR3 has 14 amino acids. Germline values: CDR1 SQVTM, CDR2 ANQGSEA. CDR3 amino acids: CSVEVGTLDTEAFF.

The chain links TRBV29-1 to TRBJ1-2; TCRdb gives TRBD1 as the D gene, but with no DNA this cannot be confirmed. The CDR3 loop spans 11 amino acids. Germline V CDR1 and CDR2: SQVTM, ANQGSEA. This CDR3 is CSVWTGYGYTF.

V gene TRBV4-2 combines with J gene TRBJ1-2; lacking DNA, the TRBD1 call made by TCRdb goes unchecked. The length of the CDR3 is 14 residues. CDR1 and CDR2 from the germline V gene are LGHNA and YNFKEQ. CDR3 sequence: CASSQEGTRGRYTF.

V and J are TRBV19 and TRBJ1-2; TCRdb's D gene call, TRBD1, goes unchecked for lack of DNA. The CDR3 runs 15 residues. Germline CDR1 reads LNHDA; CDR2 reads SQIVND (reference sequence). The CDR3: CASSSNRGDSYGYTF.

J is TRBJ2-7 and V is TRBV12-3 or TRBV12-4. The CDR3 totals 11 residues. CDR3 protein: CASKATYEQYF.

The V call is TRBV7-2, the J call TRBJ1-1; no DNA is available, so the TRBD1 call from TCRdb remains unchecked. This CDR3 is 16 amino acids long. Germline V gives CDR1 SGHTA, CDR2 FQGNSA. The CDR3 here is CASSLGGGRGMDEAFF.

This chain connects TRBV11-2 to TRBJ2-2. The CDR3 spans 12 residues. From germline, CDR1 is SGHAT and CDR2 FQNNGV. The chain's CDR3 is CASSPISGELFF.

V gene TRBV3-1 combines with J gene TRBJ1-1; TCRdb picks TRBD1, but there is no DNA to check that call. The CDR3 sequence is 14 residues long. The germline V gene encodes CDR1 LGHDT and CDR2 YNNKEL (reference sequence). CDR3 protein: CASSRTWGDTEAFF.

This rearrangement joins TRBV5-1 to TRBJ1-1; TCRdb's D call, TRBD1, is unchecked because there is no DNA. The germline CDR1 and CDR2 sequences are SGHRS and YFSETQ. This CDR3 contains 15 residues. CDR3 in amino acids: CASSNGDSMNTEAFF.

The gene calls are TRBV2 and TRBJ2-1; TCRdb designates TRBD1, a call that cannot be tested without DNA. Germline V gives CDR1 SNHLY, CDR2 FYNNEI. The CDR3 consists of 15 residues. The CDR3 loop reads CASSDAQGSYNEQFF.

The V and J genes are TRBV5-1 and TRBJ2-5; there is no DNA to check the TCRdb D call of TRBD1. Germline CDR1 is SGHRS and CDR2 is YFSETQ. There are 14 residues in the CDR3. CDR3 protein: CASSLTGWQETQYF.

This chain connects TRBV6-5 to TRBJ1-5; TCRdb returns TRBD1, unconfirmable since there is no DNA. Germline V gene lookup returns CDR1 MNHEY and CDR2 SVGAGI. This CDR3 is built from 13 residues. The CDR3 sequence: CASSSAQGQPQHF.

The V and J genes are TRBV3-1 and TRBJ1-5; no DNA is available, so the TRBD1 call from TCRdb remains unchecked. Germline V gene lookup returns CDR1 LGHDT and CDR2 YNNKEL (reference sequence). CDR3 length: 14 amino acids. The CDR3 region is CASSRGTGHQPQHF.

The J gene is TRBJ1-1, the V gene TRBV27; lacking DNA, the TRBD1 call made by TCRdb goes unchecked. The CDR3 consists of 17 residues. CDR1 and CDR2 from the germline V gene are MNHEY and SMNVEV (reference sequence). CDR3 loop: CASSLPPPSAARTEAFF.

The chain carries TRBV7-2 and TRBJ2-3; there is no DNA to check the TCRdb D call of TRBD2. Germline V lookup: CDR1 SGHTA, CDR2 FQGNSA. CDR3 length: 14 amino acids. The CDR3 reads CAKAVGSSTDTQYF.

The rearrangement joins TRBV6-1 to TRBJ2-1. The CDR3 extends over 15 amino acids. In germline, CDR1 is MNHNS, CDR2 SASEGT. This CDR3 is CASRERHGFYNEQFF.

The chain has TRBV25-1 and TRBJ1-1. Germline CDR1 MGHDK, CDR2 SYGVNS. This CDR3 contains 13 residues. The CDR3 sequence is CASSVLTNTEAFF.

CDR3 amino acids: CASSQRTSGTPGELFF. The chain combines TRBV3-1 with TRBJ2-2; the TRBD2 assignment by TCRdb is unverifiable without DNA. Germline V gene sequence: CDR1 LGHDT, CDR2 YNNKEL (reference sequence). CDR3 size: 16 residues.

The chain uses TRBV18 and TRBJ1-3. This CDR3 has 13 residues. Germline values: CDR1 KGHSH, CDR2 LQKENI. The CDR3 loop is CASSPGKRNTIYF. The complete variable domain, with remaining parts taken from reference TRBV18 and TRBJ1-3, reads NAGVMQNPRHLVRRRGQEARLRCSPMKGHSHVYWYRQLPEEGLKFMVYLQKENIIDESGMPKERFSAEFPKEGPSILRIQQVVRGDSAAYFCASSPGKRNTIYFGEGSWLTVV.

This rearrangement joins TRBV18 to TRBJ2-3. This CDR3 contains 16 residues. Germline values: CDR1 KGHSH, CDR2 LQKENI. The CDR3 spells CASSPTSLGGTDTQYF.